The next 30 T cell receptor beta chains were all read from a single sample in a study of graft-versus-host responses after intestinal transplantation. Produced via immunoSEQ multiplex PCR; TCRdb's table is partial and in-frame only. The table shows fewer than 110,000 clones, with more than 85% occurring only once. Their antigen targets remain unknown. The sample in question was unstimulated CD8+ T cells sorted from spleen or lymph node cells, obtained before intestinal transplant. The receptors here all came from a human donor who received an intestinal transplant.

The rearrangement uses TRBV6-6 and TRBJ1-2; D is uncertain. The CDR3 covers 14 residues. In germline, CDR1 is MNHNY, CDR2 SVGAGI (reference sequence). The V end lost 8 bases, the J end lost 6 bases, and 19 bases lay between the germline ends. In DNA form, the CDR3 reads TGTGCCAGCGGGCTGATGAAAGAAGTAGATGGCTACACCTTC. Its translation is CASGLMKEVDGYTF.

The chain couples TRBV7-9 to TRBJ1-2; no definite D call. Germline CDR1 reads SEHNR; CDR2 reads FQNEAQ (reference sequence). The CDR3 covers 14 residues. The V end lost 5 bases, the J end lost 5 bases, and 15 bases lay between the germline ends. CDR3 region: CASSPGYLGYGYTF. DNA for the CDR3: TGTGCCAGCAGCCCTGGGTACCTAGGTTATGGCTACACCTTC.

The chain uses TRBV19 and TRBJ2-5; the match to TRBD2 covers 8 bases. V was pared by 0 bases and J by 2 bases, with 2 bases of the junction left unmatched. This CDR3 has 15 amino acids. The germline V gene has CDR1 LNHDA and CDR2 SQIVND (reference sequence). CDR3 coding DNA: TGTGCCAGTAGTATAGAAGCGGGGGTACAAGAGACCCAGTACTTC. This gives the protein CASSIEAGVQETQYF.

The chain links TRBV13 to TRBJ2-1; D is uncertain. The length of the CDR3 is 14 residues. V was pared by 1 base and J by 7 bases, with 11 bases between. CDR1 is PRHDT, CDR2 FYEKMQ, per germline (reference sequence). The CDR3 is CASSLDGFGNEQFF. The CDR3 region has the DNA TGTGCCAGCAGCTTAGATGGTTTTGGGAATGAGCAGTTCTTC.

The table lists this clone with a count of one. The chain couples TRBV9 to TRBJ2-2, with 7 bases matching TRBD2. CDR3 length: 15 residues. With 0 bases clipped from V and 6 bases from J, the junction kept 5 bases outside the gene matches. Germline CDR1 SGDLS, CDR2 YYNGEE. The CDR3 coding sequence is TGTGCCAGCAGCGTAGCTGGACTAGGGGCCGGGGAGCTGTTTTTT. Translation: CASSVAGLGAGELFF.

This chain connects TRBV2 to TRBJ2-2, with TRBD1 as a possible D gene (5 bases). Between the trimmed V and J ends, which lost 6 bases and 3 bases, there was a span of 14 bases. This CDR3 region has 15 residues. From germline, CDR1 is SNHLY and CDR2 FYNNEI. This CDR3 is CASRPWTSYTGELFF. The CDR3 coding sequence is TGTGCCAGCAGGCCCTGGACAAGCTACACCGGGGAGCTGTTTTTT.

This chain connects TRBV4-1 to TRBJ2-2; D unresolved. Germline assignment: CDR1 MGHRA and CDR2 YSYEKL. CDR3 length equals 12 residues. The germline V and J ends were trimmed by 1 base and 4 bases, with 1 base remaining between them. CDR3 nucleotides: TGCGCCAGCAGCCAAGTCACCGGGGAGCTGTTTTTT. Amino acid sequence: CASSQVTGELFF.

The rearrangement links TRBV30 to TRBJ2-2; D remains unclear. The CDR3 length is 13 residues. Deletions cut 7 bases from V and 3 bases from J, with 12 bases between. Per germline, CDR1 GTSNPN and CDR2 SVGIG (reference sequence). The CDR3 coding sequence is TGTGCCTCCCAGGTTGGGGACACCGGGGAGCTGTTTTTT. Translating it yields CASQVGDTGELFF. Combining the CDR3 with reference TRBV30 and TRBJ2-2 gives the whole variable domain SQTIHQWPATLVQPVGSPLSLECTVEGTSNPNLYWYRQAAGRGLQLLFYSVGIGQISSEVPQNLSASRPQDRQFILSSKKLLLSDSGFYLCASQVGDTGELFFGEGSRLTVL.

This clone came up once. This chain's CDR3 is CASSPEWDVDTEAFF. CDR3 in DNA: TGTGCCAGCAGCCCCGAGTGGGATGTGGACACTGAAGCTTTCTTT. V usage is TRBV13 and J usage is TRBJ1-1; D gene ambiguous. V lost 5 bases and J lost 3, with 16 bases in between. The CDR3 length is 15 residues. Germline CDR1 and CDR2: PRHDT and FYEKMQ (reference sequence).

This chain connects TRBV2 to TRBJ1-1; D unresolved. V shed 3 bases and J shed 7 bases, with 21 bases lying between them. The length of the CDR3 is 16 residues. From germline, CDR1 is SNHLY and CDR2 FYNNEI. The CDR3 region is CASSDSRSSLLHEAFF. CDR3 sequence (DNA): TGTGCCAGCAGTGACTCCCGATCTAGCCTACTCCATGAAGCTTTCTTT.

This rearrangement joins TRBV25-1 to TRBJ1-2; weak D call: TRBD1 (5 bases). CDR1 is MGHDK and CDR2 is SYGVNS in the germline V gene. This CDR3 is 15 amino acids long. Trimming stripped 2 bases from V and 8 bases from J, with 18 bases between. The CDR3 nucleotides are TGTGCCAGCAGTGAACCTCTCGACAGCGCACAGGGCTACACCTTC. This gives the protein CASSEPLDSAQGYTF.

The V and J genes are TRBV11-2 and TRBJ1-1; D gene ambiguous. Deletions cut 5 bases from V and 2 bases from J, with 9 bases between. Germline loops: CDR1 SGHAT, CDR2 FQNNGV. The length of the CDR3 is 13 residues. The CDR3 region has the DNA TGTGCCAGCAGCCCCATTTCTAACACTGAAGCTTTCTTT. Translation: CASSPISNTEAFF.

The chain is built from TRBV5-8 and TRBJ2-1; no definite D call. Trimming cost V 0 bases and J 8 bases, with 12 bases left between them. From germline, CDR1 is SGHTS and CDR2 YDEGEE. The CDR3 contains 14 residues. Here the CDR3 reads CASSLVLVTHEQFF. CDR3 DNA sequence: TGTGCCAGCAGCTTGGTTCTAGTTACCCATGAGCAGTTCTTC.

The chain couples TRBV6-1 to TRBJ2-3; D gene ambiguous. This CDR3 region has 13 residues. Germline V lookup: CDR1 MNHNS, CDR2 SASEGT. Trimming cost V 6 bases and J 2 bases, with 9 bases left between them. CDR3 amino acids: CASSAGSTDTQYF. The CDR3 DNA is TGTGCCAGCAGCGCCGGGTCCACAGATACGCAGTATTTT.

The chain recombines TRBV5-1 with TRBJ2-7; D perhaps matches TRBD1 (5 bases). The length of the CDR3 is 12 residues. Between the trimmed V and J ends, which lost 5 bases and 5 bases, there was a span of 11 bases. The germline V gene encodes CDR1 SGHRS and CDR2 YFSETQ. The chain's CDR3 is CASSGASNEQYF. CDR3 coding DNA: TGCGCCAGCAGTGGGGCTTCAAACGAGCAGTACTTC.

This clone was detected only once. The CDR3 DNA follows: TGTGCCAGCAATTGGCTAGCGGGTTCTAGCACAGATACGCAGTATTTT. Its translation is CASNWLAGSSTDTQYF. The V and J genes are TRBV27 and TRBJ2-3, with TRBD2 matching 8 bases. Germline CDR1 and CDR2: MNHEY and SMNVEV (reference sequence). J was trimmed by 0 bases and V by 7 bases; bases with no gene match: 9. This CDR3 has 16 amino acids.

This chain connects TRBV6-1 to TRBJ1-5; tentative D call: TRBD1 (6 bases). There are 18 residues in the CDR3. With 1 base removed from V and 0 bases from J, the gap between germline ends came to 16 bases. CDR1 is MNHNS, CDR2 SASEGT, per germline. As DNA, the CDR3 is TGTGCCAGCAGTGAAGAGGTAGTTGGACAGTATAGCAATCAGCCCCAGCATTTT. It is translated as CASSEEVVGQYSNQPQHF.

This clone was counted a single time. Its ends do not fully match the called genes, so a read error is possible. The chain links TRBV7-6 to TRBJ1-3, with a weak D call TRBD1 (6 bases). In germline, CDR1 is SGHVS, CDR2 FNYEAQ. The CDR3 runs to 16 residues. CDR3 sequence (DNA): TGTGCCAGCAGCCTATCGACAGGTTTAAGTGGGGACACCGTATATTTT. This encodes CASSLSTGLSGDTVYF.

This clone was recorded a few times. The gene calls are TRBV7-9 and TRBJ1-2; D unclear. The germline gives CDR1 SEHNR, CDR2 FQNEAQ (reference sequence). V was cut by 4 bases and J by 4 bases, with 4 bases left in between. This CDR3 has 11 residues. As DNA, the CDR3 is TGTGCCAGCAGCTCGGCCTATGGCTACACCTTC. The encoded protein is CASSSAYGYTF.

The V call is TRBV27, the J call TRBJ2-5, with 7 bases that match TRBD2. Trimming took 10 bases from V and 4 from J; bases not matched to a gene: 9. This CDR3 contains 13 residues. The V gene's germline CDR1 is MNHEY and CDR2 SMNVEV (reference sequence). CDR3 region: CAIRPGGGETQYF. The DNA of the CDR3 is TGTGCCATCAGACCTGGCGGGGGAGAGACCCAGTACTTC.

The genes are TRBV4-3 and TRBJ1-6; D is perhaps TRBD1 (6 bases). Between the trimmed V and J ends, which lost 2 bases and 4 bases, there was a span of 12 bases. Germline CDR1 LGHNA, CDR2 YSLEER. The CDR3 runs to 16 residues. CDR3 protein: CASSQTTGFYNSPLHF. CDR3 in DNA: TGCGCCAGCAGCCAAACTACAGGGTTTTATAATTCACCCCTCCACTTT.

This clone came up once. V is TRBV9 and J is TRBJ2-5, with 12 bases identical to TRBD2. This CDR3 region has 16 residues. Germline CDR1 and CDR2: SGDLS and YYNGEE. Losses at the gene ends were 4 bases for V and 1 base for J; bases not matched to a gene: 5. The CDR3 protein is CASSNGLAGLQETQYF. The CDR3 coding sequence is TGTGCCAGCAGCAATGGACTAGCGGGGCTCCAAGAGACCCAGTACTTC.

The chain links TRBV7-3 to TRBJ2-2, with D possibly being TRBD2 (6 bases). The CDR3 totals 14 residues. Germline V lookup: CDR1 SGHTA, CDR2 FQGTGA. V gave up 4 bases and J gave up 5 bases, with 11 bases separating them. The CDR3 DNA follows: TGTGCCAGCAGCTCGCAGGGAGGAACCGGGGAGCTGTTTTTT. Its protein product is CASSSQGGTGELFF.

This clone came up once. This sequence joins TRBV6-5 and TRBJ2-3; 9 nucleotides align to TRBD1. The germline V gene has CDR1 MNHEY and CDR2 SVGAGI. This CDR3 region has 15 residues. The ends lost 2 bases at V and 3 bases at J; junction bases unmatched: 3. The CDR3 sequence: CASSYVTGGTDTQYF. The CDR3 DNA is TGTGCCAGCAGTTACGTGACAGGGGGTACAGATACGCAGTATTTT.

The CDR3 sequence: CASRGERWAYNEQFF. CDR3 DNA sequence: TGCGCCAGCAGGGGAGAACGATGGGCCTACAATGAGCAGTTCTTC. The V gene is TRBV5-1, the J gene TRBJ2-1, with D maybe TRBD2 (5 bases). The CDR3 extends over 15 amino acids. Germline loops: CDR1 SGHRS, CDR2 YFSETQ. Trimming left V 5 bases short and J 2 bases short, with 14 bases between.

The chain links TRBV10-3 to TRBJ2-1; D is uncertain. V gave up 2 bases and J gave up 3 bases, with 11 bases separating them. Germline-derived CDR1 and CDR2 are ENHRY and SYGVKD. CDR3 length: 15 amino acids. CDR3 protein: CAISEGLPRYNEQFF. The CDR3 nucleotides are TGTGCCATCAGTGAGGGGCTTCCCCGCTACAATGAGCAGTTCTTC.

This clone was seen once. The rearrangement joins TRBV7-2 to TRBJ1-1; D perhaps matches TRBD1 (6 bases). Trimming took off 3 bases at V and 2 bases at J, with 13 bases between the two ends. Germline V lookup: CDR1 SGHTA, CDR2 FQGNSA. This CDR3 has 15 amino acids. The CDR3 is CASSFHSGVNTEAFF. The CDR3 bases are TGTGCCAGCAGCTTCCATTCAGGGGTTAACACTGAAGCTTTCTTT. Variable domain in full (rest from reference TRBV7-2 and TRBJ1-1): GAGVSQSPSNKVTEKGKDVELRCDPISGHTALYWYRQSLGQGLEFLIYFQGNSAPDKSGLPSDRFSAERTGGSVSTLTIQRTQQEDSAVYLCASSFHSGVNTEAFFGQGTRLTVV.

The rearrangement joins TRBV19 to TRBJ1-1, with D possibly matching TRBD1 (6 bases). Trimming pared 3 bases from V and 3 bases from J, leaving 11 bases between. This CDR3 is built from 14 residues. Germline V lookup: CDR1 LNHDA, CDR2 SQIVND (reference sequence). CDR3 nucleotide sequence: TGTGCCAGTAGTATGTGGGGGGCGGACACTGAAGCTTTCTTT. Protein product: CASSMWGADTEAFF.

J is TRBJ2-7 and V is TRBV7-8; the match to TRBD1 covers 9 bases. There are 22 residues in the CDR3. V gave up 1 base and J gave up 3 bases; unmatched junction bases: 25. The germline gives CDR1 SGHVS, CDR2 FQNEAQ. CDR3 DNA: TGTGCCAGCAGCTTAGATAGGACGGGCTGGACAGGGGCGGGAGTAAGGGACTACGAGCAGTACTTC. Translating it yields CASSLDRTGWTGAGVRDYEQYF.

This chain uses TRBV15 with TRBJ2-4; no definite D call. There are 14 residues in the CDR3. Germline-derived CDR1 and CDR2 are LNHNV and YYDKDF (reference sequence). The V end was cut by 0 bases, the J end by 4 bases, with 7 bases between. CDR3 sequence (DNA): TGTGCCACCAGCAGAGATGACGGGAAAAACATTCAGTACTTC. Its translation is CATSRDDGKNIQYF.